What follows is one T cell receptor (beta chain) and its context. The DNA is left out, because the CDR3 cannot be placed on it with certainty; the CDR3 is given as TCRdb lists it. Authors of the study amplified TCR beta CDR3 regions from RNA transcripts. RT-PCR in the first round (using the HTBI primer set) targeted the TCR CDR3. TCRdb recomputed calls from the multiplex PCR reads with MiXCR, one row per CDR3 protein. The top ten hold around 19% of the sample, which has more than 300,000 distinct CDR3 sequences, about 14% seen once. This sample was included in a study of T cells in Graves' hyperthyroidism and ophthalmopathy. The sequencing input was blood. This TCR came from a woman in her thirties with Graves' ophthalmopathy.

The CDR3 reads CASSIYLCSVSDRGLRETQYF. The chain links TRBV7-2 to TRBJ2-5; the table's D call, TRBD1, was not checked against the DNA. The CDR3 is 21 amino acids long, termini counted. Per germline, CDR1 SGHTA and CDR2 FQGNSA.